The 8 T cell receptor beta chains listed next were all sequenced from one sample in a study of shared clonotypes between healthy human individuals. The assay was immunoSEQ multiplex PCR, and TCRdb's table has in-frame clones only and misses some. The sample carries roughly 1.4 million clones, around 98.5% recorded once. Sequenced material: naive CD4+ T cells sorted from blood. Described subset: CD45RA+ positively selected. The source of these receptors is a man between 25 and 39 years old in good health.

The chain joins TRBV10-3 to TRBJ2-7, with D unresolved. V was trimmed by 0 bases and J by 2 bases, leaving 14 bases between them. CDR1 is ENHRY and CDR2 is SYGVKD in the germline V gene. The CDR3 totals 16 residues. The CDR3 here is CAISESPSRRTYEQYF. In DNA form, the CDR3 reads TGTGCCATCAGTGAGTCTCCCAGCCGCAGGACCTACGAGCAGTACTTC.

The V call is TRBV6-5, the J call TRBJ1-1; possibly TRBD1 for D (5 bases). This CDR3 is 15 amino acids long. Trimming cost V 8 bases and J 0 bases, with 16 bases left between them. Germline assignment: CDR1 MNHEY and CDR2 SVGAGI. The CDR3 spells CASRNIQAMNTEAFF. For the CDR3, the DNA is TGTGCCAGCCGAAATATACAGGCCATGAACACTGAAGCTTTCTTT.

This sequence joins TRBV9 and TRBJ2-7, with no clear D. Germline V gene data show CDR1 as SGDLS and CDR2 as YYNGEE. The CDR3 runs to 11 residues. V was pared by 4 bases and J by 7 bases, with 9 bases between. The CDR3 DNA sequence: TGTGCCAGCAGCCCCGGTCGAGAGCAGTACTTC. Translating it yields CASSPGREQYF.

The J gene is TRBJ2-7, the V gene TRBV27; 9 nucleotides agree with TRBD1. V lost 7 bases and J lost 5; bases outside the gene matches: 6. The CDR3 covers 13 residues. Per germline, CDR1 MNHEY and CDR2 SMNVEV (reference sequence). CDR3 DNA sequence: TGTGCCAGCACCGGGACAGGGCCCCACGAGCAGTACTTC. It translates to CASTGTGPHEQYF.

V is TRBV11-2 and J is TRBJ2-7; no firm D call. Trimming pared 2 bases from V and 3 bases from J, leaving 14 bases between. This CDR3 comprises 15 residues. From germline, CDR1 is SGHAT and CDR2 FQNNGV. Here the CDR3 reads CASSLWNSPSYEQYF. CDR3 DNA sequence: TGTGCCAGCAGCTTATGGAACAGTCCAAGCTACGAGCAGTACTTC.

Concerning this clone: Other nucleotide sequences in the sample specify the same CDR3. The CDR3 spells CASSTRGNEQFF. CDR3 sequence (DNA): TGTGCCAGCTCCACTAGGGGTAATGAGCAGTTCTTC. This sequence joins TRBV2 and TRBJ2-1; D could derive from TRBD1 or TRBD2 (5 bases each). CDR3 size: 12 residues. V was pared by 8 bases and J by 7 bases, with 12 bases between. Looked up from germline, CDR1 is SNHLY and CDR2 is FYNNEI.

Notes on this clone: The sample holds other DNA sequences that translate to the same CDR3. V gene TRBV5-1 combines with J gene TRBJ1-5, with 7 nucleotides matching TRBD1. This CDR3 comprises 13 residues. The V segment lost 5 bases and the J segment 5 bases; nucleotides outside the gene matches: 4. Germline V gene sequence: CDR1 SGHRS, CDR2 YFSETQ. CDR3 amino acids: CASSLGGDQPQHF. CDR3 DNA sequence: TGCGCCAGCAGTCTAGGGGGCGATCAGCCCCAGCATTTT.

The chain carries TRBV19 and TRBJ2-5; tentatively, D is TRBD1 or TRBD2 (5 bases each). CDR3 length: 13 amino acids. Trimming removed 6 bases from V and 5 bases from J, with 13 bases in between. CDR1 is LNHDA and CDR2 is SQIVND in the germline V gene (reference sequence). CDR3 sequence (DNA): TGTGCCAGTAGGGACCCCTGGGGGGAGACCCAGTACTTC. This codes for CASRDPWGETQYF.